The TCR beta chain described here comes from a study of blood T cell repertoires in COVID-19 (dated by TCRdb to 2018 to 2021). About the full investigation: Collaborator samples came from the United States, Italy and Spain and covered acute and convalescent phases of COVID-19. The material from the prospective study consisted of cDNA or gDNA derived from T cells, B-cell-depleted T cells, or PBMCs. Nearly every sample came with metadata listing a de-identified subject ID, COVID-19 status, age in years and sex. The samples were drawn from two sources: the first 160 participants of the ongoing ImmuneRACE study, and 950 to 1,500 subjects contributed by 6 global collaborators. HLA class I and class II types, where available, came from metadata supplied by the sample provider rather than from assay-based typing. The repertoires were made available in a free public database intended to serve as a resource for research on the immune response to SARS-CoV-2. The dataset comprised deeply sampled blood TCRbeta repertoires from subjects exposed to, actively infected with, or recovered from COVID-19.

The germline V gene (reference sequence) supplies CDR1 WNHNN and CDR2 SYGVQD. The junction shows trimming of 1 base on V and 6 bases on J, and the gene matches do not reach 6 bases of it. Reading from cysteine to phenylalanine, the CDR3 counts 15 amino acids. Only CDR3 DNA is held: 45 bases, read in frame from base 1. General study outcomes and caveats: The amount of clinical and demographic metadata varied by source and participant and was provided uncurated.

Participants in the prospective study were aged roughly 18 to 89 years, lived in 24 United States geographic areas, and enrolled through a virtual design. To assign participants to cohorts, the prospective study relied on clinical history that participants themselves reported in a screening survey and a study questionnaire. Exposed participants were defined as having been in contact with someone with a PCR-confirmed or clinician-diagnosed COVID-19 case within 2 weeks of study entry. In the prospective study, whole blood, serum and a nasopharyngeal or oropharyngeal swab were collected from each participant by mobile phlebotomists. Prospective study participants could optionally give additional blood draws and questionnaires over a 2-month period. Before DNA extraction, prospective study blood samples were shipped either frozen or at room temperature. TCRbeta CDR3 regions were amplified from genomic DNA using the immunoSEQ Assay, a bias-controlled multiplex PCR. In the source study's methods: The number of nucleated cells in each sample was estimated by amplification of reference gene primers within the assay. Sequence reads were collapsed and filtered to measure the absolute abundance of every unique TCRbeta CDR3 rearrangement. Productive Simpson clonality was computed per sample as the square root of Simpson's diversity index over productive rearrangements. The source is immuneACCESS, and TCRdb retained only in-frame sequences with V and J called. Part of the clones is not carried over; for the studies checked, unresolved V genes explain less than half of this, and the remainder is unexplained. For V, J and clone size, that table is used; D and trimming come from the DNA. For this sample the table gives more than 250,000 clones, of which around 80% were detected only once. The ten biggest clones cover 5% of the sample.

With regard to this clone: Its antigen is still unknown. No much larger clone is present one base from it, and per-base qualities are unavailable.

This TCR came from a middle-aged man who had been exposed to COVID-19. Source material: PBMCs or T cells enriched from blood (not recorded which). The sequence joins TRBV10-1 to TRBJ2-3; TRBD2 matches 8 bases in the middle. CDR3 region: CASSEFSGGGDTQYF. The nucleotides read TGCGCCAGCAGTGAGTTCTCGGGAGGGGGTGATACGCAGTATTTT.